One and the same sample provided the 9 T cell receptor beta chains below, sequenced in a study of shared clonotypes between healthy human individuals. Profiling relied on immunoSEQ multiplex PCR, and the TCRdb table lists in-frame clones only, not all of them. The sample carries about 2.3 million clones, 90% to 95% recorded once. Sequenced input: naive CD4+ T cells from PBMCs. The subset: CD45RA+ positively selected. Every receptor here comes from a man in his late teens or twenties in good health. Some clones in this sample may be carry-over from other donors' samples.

The CDR3 protein is CASSAKDSGPSQLFF. The CDR3 DNA is TGTGCCAGCAGTGCTAAGGACAGCGGGCCGTCTCAACTGTTTTTT. The chain links TRBV6-1 to TRBJ1-4, with D perhaps matching TRBD1 (6 bases). Trimming pared 4 bases from V and 12 bases from J, leaving 21 bases between. The germline V gene has CDR1 MNHNS and CDR2 SASEGT. CDR3 size: 15 residues.

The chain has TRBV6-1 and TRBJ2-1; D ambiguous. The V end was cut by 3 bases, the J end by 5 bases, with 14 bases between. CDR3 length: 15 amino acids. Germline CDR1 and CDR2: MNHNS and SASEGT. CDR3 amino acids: CASSERRGVHNEQFF. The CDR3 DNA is TGTGCCAGCAGTGAGAGACGTGGGGTCCACAATGAGCAGTTCTTC.

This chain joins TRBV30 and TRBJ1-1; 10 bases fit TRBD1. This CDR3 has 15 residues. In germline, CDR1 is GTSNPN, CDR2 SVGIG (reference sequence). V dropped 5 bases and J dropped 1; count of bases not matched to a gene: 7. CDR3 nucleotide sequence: TGTGCCTGGGACAGGGGGCTTTCACCGAACACTGAAGCTTTCTTT. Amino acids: CAWDRGLSPNTEAFF.

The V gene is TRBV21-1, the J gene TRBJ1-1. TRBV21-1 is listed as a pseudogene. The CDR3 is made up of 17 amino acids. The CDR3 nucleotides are TGTGCCAGCAGCGCGGGTGGGGCAGGTGTTGGGAACACTGAAGCTTTCTTT. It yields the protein CASSAGGAGVGNTEAFF.

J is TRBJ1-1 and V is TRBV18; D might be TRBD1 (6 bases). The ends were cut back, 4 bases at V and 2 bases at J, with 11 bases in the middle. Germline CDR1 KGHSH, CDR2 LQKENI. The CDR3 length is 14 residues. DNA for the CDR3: TGTGCCAGCTCACAATTACAGGGTAACACTGAAGCTTTCTTT. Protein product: CASSQLQGNTEAFF. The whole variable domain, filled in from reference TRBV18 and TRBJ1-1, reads NAGVMQNPRHLVRRRGQEARLRCSPMKGHSHVYWYRQLPEEGLKFMVYLQKENIIDESGMPKERFSAEFPKEGPSILRIQQVVRGDSAAYFCASSQLQGNTEAFFGQGTRLTVV.

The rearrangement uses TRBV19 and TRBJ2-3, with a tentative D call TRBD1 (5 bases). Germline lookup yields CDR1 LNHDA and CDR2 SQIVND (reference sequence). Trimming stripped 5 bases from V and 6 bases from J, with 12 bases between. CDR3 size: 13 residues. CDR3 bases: TGTGCCAGTAGTGGACACAGGACCGATACGCAGTATTTT. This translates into CASSGHRTDTQYF.

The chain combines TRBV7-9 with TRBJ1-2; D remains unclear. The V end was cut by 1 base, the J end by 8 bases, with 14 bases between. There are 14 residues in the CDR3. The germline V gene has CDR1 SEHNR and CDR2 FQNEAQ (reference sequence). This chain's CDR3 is CASSLERRAEGYTF. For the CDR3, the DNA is TGTGCCAGCAGCTTAGAGCGGCGGGCGGAGGGCTACACCTTC. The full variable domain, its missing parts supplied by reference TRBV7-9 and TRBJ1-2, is DTGVSQNPRHKITKRGQNVTFRCDPISEHNRLYWYRQTLGQGPEFLTYFQNEAQLEKSRLLSDRFSAERPKGSFSTLEIQRTEQGDSAMYLCASSLERRAEGYTFGSGTRLTVV.

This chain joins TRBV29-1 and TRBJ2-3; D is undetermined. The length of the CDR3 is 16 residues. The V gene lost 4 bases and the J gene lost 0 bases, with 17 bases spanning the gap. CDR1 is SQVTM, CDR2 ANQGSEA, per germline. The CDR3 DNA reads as TGCAGCGTTGCGACTTTGATCGATTATAGCACAGATACGCAGTATTTT. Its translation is CSVATLIDYSTDTQYF.

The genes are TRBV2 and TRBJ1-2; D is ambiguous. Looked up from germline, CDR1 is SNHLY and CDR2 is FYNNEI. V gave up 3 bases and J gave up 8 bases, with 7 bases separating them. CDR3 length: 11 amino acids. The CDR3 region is CASSDSLGYTF. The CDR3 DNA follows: TGTGCCAGCAGTGACAGCTTAGGCTACACCTTC.